Below, 21 T cell receptor beta chains from the same sample are listed, as sequenced in a study of T cell clones after liver transplantation. Assay: immunoSEQ multiplex PCR; the TCRdb copy retains only in-frame clones and omits some. The repertoire includes under 15,000 clones, under 75% of them detected once, and approximately 33% sits in the top ten. The sample was CD8+ T cells from blood, taken at the 22-month timepoint. Receptors originate from a human patient who received a liver transplant. Some of the T cells might come from the graft donor.

V usage is TRBV19 and J usage is TRBJ1-1; D call uncertain. The CDR3 runs 13 residues. Germline CDR1 and CDR2: LNHDA and SQIVND (reference sequence). V was clipped by 7 bases and J by 11 bases, with 20 bases between them. CDR3 nucleotides: TGTGCCAGTAAGCCCCCCTTGGACCTCAGGGCTTTCTTT. It codes for CASKPPLDLRAFF.

This chain connects TRBV5-6 to TRBJ1-2; 10 bases fit TRBD1. The CDR3 has 14 residues. V shed 7 bases, J shed 4 bases, and the junction held 7 bases outside the gene matches. Per the germline V gene, CDR1 is SGHDT and CDR2 is YYEEEE. The CDR3 DNA reads TGTGCCAGCTCCCAGACAGGGGGCCTCTATGGCTACACCTTC. Translating it yields CASSQTGGLYGYTF.

CDR3 bases: TGTGCCAGCAGCTTCCATAGCGGGAGCCACAATGAGCAGTTCTTC. It is translated as CASSFHSGSHNEQFF. The gene calls are TRBV5-4 and TRBJ2-1, with 9 positions matching TRBD2. The CDR3 has 15 residues. After removal of 2 bases from V and 5 bases from J, the junction contained 5 bases not matched to a gene. The germline gives CDR1 SGHNT, CDR2 YYREEE (reference sequence). Full variable domain (outside the CDR3, taken from reference TRBV5-4 and TRBJ2-1): ETGVTQSPTHLIKTRGQQVTLRCSSQSGHNTVSWYQQALGQGPQFIFQYYREEENGRGNFPPRFSGLQFPNYSSELNVNALELDDSALYLCASSFHSGSHNEQFFGPGTRLTVL.

The CDR3 loop reads CASSYARGEQFF. DNA for the CDR3: TGTGCCAGCAGTTACGCTAGAGGTGAGCAGTTCTTC. The rearrangement links TRBV6-5 to TRBJ2-1; no reliable D call. Germline values: CDR1 MNHEY, CDR2 SVGAGI. The length of the CDR3 is 12 residues. The V gene lost 2 bases and the J gene lost 9 bases, with 8 bases spanning the gap.

The V gene is TRBV7-2, the J gene TRBJ2-1, with no clear D. The V gene's germline CDR1 is SGHTA and CDR2 FQGNSA. V was clipped by 1 base and J by 6 bases, with 16 bases between them. This CDR3 has 16 amino acids. CDR3 residues: CASSLGPSTFTNEQFF. The CDR3 coding sequence is TGTGCCAGCAGCTTAGGGCCGTCCACCTTCACCAATGAGCAGTTCTTC.

The V and J genes are TRBV5-1 and TRBJ2-1; TRBD1 might be the D (5 bases). The V end lost 4 bases, the J end lost 6 bases, and 17 bases lay between the germline ends. The germline V gene has CDR1 SGHRS and CDR2 YFSETQ. The CDR3 is 15 amino acids. Here the CDR3 reads CASSPDSPPLNEQFF. CDR3 sequence (DNA): TGCGCCAGCAGCCCCGACAGCCCGCCGCTCAATGAGCAGTTCTTC.

The chain joins TRBV7-3 to TRBJ2-1, with D possibly matching TRBD2 (5 bases). The CDR3 runs 14 residues. V lost 2 bases to trimming and J lost 8 bases, with 13 bases between them. CDR1 SGHTA and CDR2 FQGTGA come from the germline V gene. The CDR3 loop reads CASSLDRLADEQFF. Written as DNA, the CDR3 is TGTGCCAGCAGCTTAGATCGGCTAGCCGATGAGCAGTTCTTC.

The rearrangement uses TRBV9 and TRBJ2-2; tentative D call: TRBD1 (5 bases). From germline, CDR1 is SGDLS and CDR2 YYNGEE. The V end was cut by 3 bases, the J end by 6 bases, with 9 bases between. The CDR3 totals 13 residues. The CDR3 reads CASSADRSGELFF. DNA of the CDR3: TGTGCCAGCAGCGCCGACAGATCCGGGGAGCTGTTTTTT.

This rearrangement joins TRBV27 to TRBJ1-1, with D maybe TRBD1 (6 bases). CDR1 and CDR2 (germline): MNHEY, SMNVEV (reference sequence). The CDR3 is 12 amino acids. Trimming left V 5 bases short and J 5 bases short, with 9 bases between. The CDR3 nucleotides read TGTGCCAGCAGTCCCACAGGGACTGAAGCTTTCTTT. Protein sequence: CASSPTGTEAFF.

The V and J genes are TRBV11-3 and TRBJ1-2; 9 bases are shared with TRBD1. CDR3 length equals 17 residues. With V trimmed by 6 bases and J by 6 bases, 17 bases remained unmatched. The V gene's germline CDR1 is SGHNT and CDR2 YENEEA. The CDR3 sequence: CASRPSDRRTGVDGYTF. In DNA form, the CDR3 reads TGTGCCAGCAGGCCATCGGATCGTAGGACAGGGGTTGATGGCTACACCTTC.

This clone rates as medium-sized. The rearrangement links TRBV28 to TRBJ2-1, with a possible D match to TRBD1 (6 bases). Germline V gives CDR1 MDHEN, CDR2 SYDVKM. V dropped 4 bases and J dropped 9 bases, with 13 bases sitting between them. The CDR3 has 13 residues. In DNA form, the CDR3 reads TGTGCCAGCAGTTATACACTGACAGGTGAGCAGTTCTTC. This codes for CASSYTLTGEQFF. Filled out from reference TRBV28 and TRBJ2-1, the complete variable domain reads DVKVTQSSRYLVKRTGEKVFLECVQDMDHENMFWYRQDPGLGLRLIYFSYDVKMKEKGDIPEGYSVSREKKERFSLILESASTNQTSMYLCASSYTLTGEQFFGPGTRLTVL.

The V gene is TRBV4-1, the J gene TRBJ2-7, with 8 nucleotides matching TRBD1. Germline assignment: CDR1 MGHRA and CDR2 YSYEKL. This CDR3 comprises 15 residues. V lost 4 bases and J lost 7; bases outside the gene matches: 12. The CDR3 is CASSPVAQGVWEQYF. DNA for the CDR3: TGCGCCAGCAGCCCAGTGGCACAGGGGGTATGGGAGCAGTACTTC.

J is TRBJ1-2 and V is TRBV5-5; D unclear. The CDR3 loop spans 15 amino acids. V lost 6 bases and J lost 6, with 21 bases in between. The germline gives CDR1 SGHKS, CDR2 YYEKEE (reference sequence). CDR3 amino acids: CASNFFLSFGHGYTF. The CDR3 DNA is TGTGCCAGCAACTTCTTCCTCAGTTTCGGGCATGGCTACACCTTC.

This chain links TRBV6-5 with TRBJ1-1; D call uncertain. Trimming removed 8 bases from V and 5 bases from J, with 15 bases in between. CDR3 length: 13 amino acids. The germline CDR1 and CDR2 sequences are MNHEY and SVGAGI. CDR3 nucleotide sequence: TGTGCCAGCGTAGAACAGATGACGACTGAAGCTTTCTTT. It specifies CASVEQMTTEAFF.

The chain recombines TRBV5-4 with TRBJ1-1; no clear D gene. Germline V gene data show CDR1 as SGHNT and CDR2 as YYREEE (reference sequence). CDR3 length: 12 amino acids. V was trimmed by 1 base and J by 11 bases, leaving 12 bases between them. The DNA for the CDR3 is TGTGCCAGCAGCTTGAGCGACGGAGGGGCTTTCTTT. Translating it yields CASSLSDGGAFF.

The V and J genes are TRBV4-3 and TRBJ2-3, with D tentatively TRBD2 (6 bases). Germline CDR1 is LGHNA and CDR2 is YSLEER. The V end lost 4 bases, the J end lost 1 base, and 15 bases lay between the germline ends. There are 16 residues in the CDR3. The DNA for the CDR3 is TGCGCCAGCAGCCCGTCCGGCGGGGCCCGCACAGATACGCAGTATTTT. This sequence encodes CASSPSGGARTDTQYF.

J is TRBJ2-3 and V is TRBV28; 8 positions match TRBD2. Germline loops: CDR1 MDHEN, CDR2 SYDVKM. The V segment lost 5 bases and the J segment 1 base; nucleotides outside the gene matches: 5. The CDR3 is 15 residues long. CDR3 residues: CASSLNGGGTDTQYF. The CDR3 coding sequence is TGTGCCAGCAGTCTTAACGGGGGGGGCACAGATACGCAGTATTTT.

The chain combines TRBV5-6 with TRBJ1-2; 12 bases are a match to TRBD1. The J segment lost 5 bases and the V segment lost 4 bases, leaving 3 bases of the junction unmatched. This CDR3 is 14 amino acids long. Germline CDR1 is SGHDT and CDR2 is YYEEEE. CDR3: CASSPGQGAYGYTF. In nucleotides, the CDR3 is TGTGCCAGCAGCCCGGGACAGGGGGCGTATGGCTACACCTTC. The full variable domain, its missing parts supplied by reference TRBV5-6 and TRBJ1-2, is DAGVTQSPTHLIKTRGQQVTLRCSPKSGHDTVSWYQQALGQGPQFIFQYYEEEERQRGNFPDRFSGHQFPNYSSELNVNALLLGDSALYLCASSPGQGAYGYTFGSGTRLTVV.

This chain links TRBV9 with TRBJ2-7, with a weak D call TRBD1 (6 bases). Germline V gives CDR1 SGDLS, CDR2 YYNGEE. Trimming cost V 0 bases and J 6 bases, with 13 bases left between them. This CDR3 contains 14 residues. DNA for the CDR3: TGTGCCAGCAGCGTAGAGGGACAAACAATCGAGCAGTACTTC. Translated, it gives CASSVEGQTIEQYF.

The gene calls are TRBV19 and TRBJ2-7; D not resolved. V was cut by 1 base and J by 5 bases, with 12 bases left in between. CDR1 is LNHDA, CDR2 SQIVND, per germline (reference sequence). This CDR3 comprises 14 residues. CDR3 region: CASSIVAGRDEQYF. CDR3 nucleotides: TGTGCCAGTAGTATAGTGGCAGGACGGGACGAGCAGTACTTC.

This clone has just a few counts. J is TRBJ2-2 and V is TRBV4-2; TRBD2 aligns across 10 bases. The CDR3 is made up of 16 amino acids. CDR1 is LGHNA and CDR2 is YNFKEQ in the germline V gene. The junction had 3 bases not matched to a gene; V was cut back by 4 bases and J by 1 base. The CDR3 protein is CASSPRLAGNTGELFF. In DNA form, the CDR3 reads TGTGCCAGCAGCCCCCGACTAGCGGGGAACACCGGGGAGCTGTTTTTT.